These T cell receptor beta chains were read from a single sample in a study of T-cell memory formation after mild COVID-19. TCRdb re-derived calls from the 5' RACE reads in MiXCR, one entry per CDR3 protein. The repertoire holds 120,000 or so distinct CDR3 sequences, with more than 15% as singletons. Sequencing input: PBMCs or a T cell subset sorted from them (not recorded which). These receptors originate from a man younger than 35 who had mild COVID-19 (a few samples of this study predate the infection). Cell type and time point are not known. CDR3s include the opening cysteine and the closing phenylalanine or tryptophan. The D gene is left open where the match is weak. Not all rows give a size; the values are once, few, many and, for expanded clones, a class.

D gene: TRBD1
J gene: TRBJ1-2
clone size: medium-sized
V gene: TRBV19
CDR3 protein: CASSISSQGDYGYTF
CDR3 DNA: TGTGCCAGTAGTATATCATCTCAGGGGGACTATGGCTACACCTTC

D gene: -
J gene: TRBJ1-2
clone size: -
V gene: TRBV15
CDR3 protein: CATSRDRNSGYTF
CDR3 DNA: TGTGCCACCAGCAGAGACAGAAACTCTGGCTACACCTTC

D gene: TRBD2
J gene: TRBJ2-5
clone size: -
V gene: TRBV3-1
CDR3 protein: CASSQAGTRFGETQYF
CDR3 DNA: TGTGCCAGCAGCCAGGCCGGGACTAGATTCGGGGAGACCCAGTACTTC

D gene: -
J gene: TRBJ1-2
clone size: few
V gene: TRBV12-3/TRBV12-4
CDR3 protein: CASSLVGGGGYTF
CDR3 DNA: TGTGCCAGCAGTTTAGTTGGTGGCGGCGGCTACACCTTC

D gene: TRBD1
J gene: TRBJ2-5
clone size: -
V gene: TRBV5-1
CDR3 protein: CASSGGQGALETQYF
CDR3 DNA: TGCGCCAGCAGCGGCGGACAGGGGGCATTAGAGACCCAGTACTTC

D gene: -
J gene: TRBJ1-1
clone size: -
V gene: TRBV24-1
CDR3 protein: CATRNTRNTEAFF
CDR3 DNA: TGTGCCACCAGGAATACAAGGAACACTGAAGCTTTCTTT

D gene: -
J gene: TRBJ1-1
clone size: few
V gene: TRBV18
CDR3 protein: CASSPSSGKNTEAFF
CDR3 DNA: TGTGCCAGCTCACCATCATCAGGGAAGAACACTGAAGCTTTCTTT

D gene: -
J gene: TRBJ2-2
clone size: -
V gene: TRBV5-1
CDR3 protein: CASSLMFLTLNTGELFF
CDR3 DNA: TGCGCCAGCAGCTTGATGTTTTTGACACTTAACACCGGGGAGCTGTTTTTT

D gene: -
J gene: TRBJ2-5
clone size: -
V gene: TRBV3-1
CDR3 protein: CASSRLERVGETQYF
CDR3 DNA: TGTGCCAGCAGTCGACTAGAACGGGTTGGAGAGACCCAGTACTTC

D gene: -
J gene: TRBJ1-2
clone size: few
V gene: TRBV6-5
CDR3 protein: CASTPGRDYGYTF
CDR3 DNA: TGTGCCAGCACCCCAGGACGGGACTATGGCTACACCTTC

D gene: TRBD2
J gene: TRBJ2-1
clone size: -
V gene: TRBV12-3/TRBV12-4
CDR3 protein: CASISYVAGIDNEQFF
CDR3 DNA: TGTGCCAGCATATCATATGTAGCGGGGATAGACAATGAGCAGTTCTTC

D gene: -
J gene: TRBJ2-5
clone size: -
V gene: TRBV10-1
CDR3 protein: CASSEVADRQETQYF
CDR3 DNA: TGCGCCAGCAGTGAGGTTGCTGATAGGCAAGAGACCCAGTACTTC

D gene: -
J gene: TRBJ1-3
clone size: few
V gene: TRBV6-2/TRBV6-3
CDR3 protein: CASSYDISGNTIYF
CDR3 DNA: TGTGCCAGCAGTTACGACATCTCTGGAAACACCATATATTTT

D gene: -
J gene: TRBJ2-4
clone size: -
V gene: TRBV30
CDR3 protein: CAWSTHHPGPQYF
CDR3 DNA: TGTGCCTGGAGTACTCACCACCCCGGGCCTCAGTACTTC

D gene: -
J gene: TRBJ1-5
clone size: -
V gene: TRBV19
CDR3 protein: CASIIGRGQPQHF
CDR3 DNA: TGTGCCAGTATTATCGGGAGAGGGCAGCCCCAGCATTTT

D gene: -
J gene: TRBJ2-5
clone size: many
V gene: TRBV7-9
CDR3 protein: CASSPRGETQYF
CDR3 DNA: TGTGCCAGCAGCCCTAGGGGTGAGACCCAGTACTTC

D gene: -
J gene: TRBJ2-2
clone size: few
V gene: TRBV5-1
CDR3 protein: CASSPQGGTGELFF
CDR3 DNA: TGCGCCAGCAGCCCGCAGGGGGGAACCGGGGAGCTGTTTTTT

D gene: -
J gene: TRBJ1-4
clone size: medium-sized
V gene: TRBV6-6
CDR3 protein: CASPPAEATNEKLFF
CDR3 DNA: TGTGCCAGCCCACCGGCGGAAGCAACTAATGAAAAACTGTTTTTT

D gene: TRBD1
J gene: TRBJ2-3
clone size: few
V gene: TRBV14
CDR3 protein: CASSHSPGQGESDTQYF
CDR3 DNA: TGTGCCAGCAGCCACTCTCCGGGACAGGGGGAGTCAGATACGCAGTATTTT

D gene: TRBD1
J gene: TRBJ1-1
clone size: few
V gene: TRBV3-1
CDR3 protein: CASSQGDRVMLAFF
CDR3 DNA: TGTGCCAGCAGCCAAGGTGACAGGGTTATGTTAGCTTTCTTT

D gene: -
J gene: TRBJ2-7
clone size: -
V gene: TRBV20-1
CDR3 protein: CSASPQGPSYEQYF
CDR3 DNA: TGCAGTGCTAGTCCCCAGGGTCCCTCCTACGAGCAGTACTTC

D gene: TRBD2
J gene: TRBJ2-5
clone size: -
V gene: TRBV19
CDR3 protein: CASSRSLAEETQYF
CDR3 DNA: TGTGCCAGTAGTCGCTCACTAGCGGAAGAGACCCAGTACTTC

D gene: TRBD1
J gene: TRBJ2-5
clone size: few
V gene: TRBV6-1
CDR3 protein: CASSFPGQGTGETQYF
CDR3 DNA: TGTGCCAGCAGTTTTCCGGGACAGGGGACCGGGGAGACCCAGTACTTC

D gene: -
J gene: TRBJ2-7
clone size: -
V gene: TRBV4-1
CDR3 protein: CASSQESRNYEQYF
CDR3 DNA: TGCGCCAGCAGCCAAGAAAGCAGAAACTACGAGCAGTACTTC

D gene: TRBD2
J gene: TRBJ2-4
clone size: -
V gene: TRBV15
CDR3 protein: CATSIGGGNIQYF
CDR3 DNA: TGTGCCACCAGCATTGGGGGGGGAAACATTCAGTACTTC

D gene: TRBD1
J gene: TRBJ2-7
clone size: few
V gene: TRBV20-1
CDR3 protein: CSARAGQGDEQYF
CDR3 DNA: TGCAGTGCTAGAGCGGGACAGGGAGACGAGCAGTACTTC

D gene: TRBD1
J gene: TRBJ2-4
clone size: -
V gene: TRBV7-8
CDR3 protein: CASSRDRVTKNIQYF
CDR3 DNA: TGTGCCAGCAGCCGGGACAGGGTTACCAAAAACATTCAGTACTTC

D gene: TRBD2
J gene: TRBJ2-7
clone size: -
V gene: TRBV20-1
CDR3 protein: CSAERGARSYEQYF
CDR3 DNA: TGCAGTGCTGAGCGGGGGGCCCGCTCCTACGAGCAGTACTTC

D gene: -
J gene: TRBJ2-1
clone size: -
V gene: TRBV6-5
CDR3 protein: CASSYSAGYNEQFF
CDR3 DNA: TGTGCCAGCAGTTACTCTGCCGGGTACAATGAGCAGTTCTTC

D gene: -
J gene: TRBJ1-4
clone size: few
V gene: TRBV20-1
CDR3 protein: CSARYRDYEKLFF
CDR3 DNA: TGCAGTGCTAGATACAGGGATTATGAAAAACTGTTTTTT

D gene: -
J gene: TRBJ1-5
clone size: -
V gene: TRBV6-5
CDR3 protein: CASSWTVDGQPQHF
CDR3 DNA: TGTGCCAGCAGTTGGACAGTCGACGGTCAGCCCCAGCATTTT

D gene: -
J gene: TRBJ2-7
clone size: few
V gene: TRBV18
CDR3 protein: CASSQRQGWSREQYF
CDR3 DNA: TGTGCCAGCTCACAAAGGCAGGGGTGGAGTCGCGAGCAGTACTTC

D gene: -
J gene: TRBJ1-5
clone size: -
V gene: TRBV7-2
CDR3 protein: CASSSNRGEQPQHF
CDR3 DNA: TGTGCCAGCAGCTCAAACAGAGGGGAGCAGCCCCAGCATTTT

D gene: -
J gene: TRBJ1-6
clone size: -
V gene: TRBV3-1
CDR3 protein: CASSQGGTGNSPLHF
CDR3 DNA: TGTGCCAGCAGCCAAGGTGGGACGGGTAATTCACCCCTCCACTTT

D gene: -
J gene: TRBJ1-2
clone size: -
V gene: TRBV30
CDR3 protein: CAWTPAGYGYTF
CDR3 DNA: TGTGCCTGGACCCCGGCCGGGTATGGCTACACCTTC

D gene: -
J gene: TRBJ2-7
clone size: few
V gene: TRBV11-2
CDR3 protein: CASSLDLARGYEQYF
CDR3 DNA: TGTGCCAGCAGCTTAGACCTAGCCCGGGGCTACGAGCAGTACTTC

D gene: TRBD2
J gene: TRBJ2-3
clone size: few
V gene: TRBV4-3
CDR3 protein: CASSQDALAGFRNTDTQYF
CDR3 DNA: TGCGCCAGCAGCCAAGATGCACTAGCGGGATTTAGAAACACAGATACGCAGTATTTT

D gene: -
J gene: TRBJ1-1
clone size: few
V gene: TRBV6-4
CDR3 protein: CASSEEEGTEAFF
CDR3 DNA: TGTGCCAGCAGTGAAGAAGAGGGAACTGAAGCTTTCTTT

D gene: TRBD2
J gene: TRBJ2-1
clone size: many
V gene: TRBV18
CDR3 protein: CASSLGGGGNEQFF
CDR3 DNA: TGTGCCAGCTCCCTGGGCGGGGGAGGCAATGAGCAGTTCTTC

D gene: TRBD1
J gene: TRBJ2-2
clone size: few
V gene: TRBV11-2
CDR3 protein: CASSYSPTGTGGSLTGELFF
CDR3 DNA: TGTGCCAGCAGCTATAGCCCGACCGGGACAGGGGGTTCACTAACCGGGGAGCTGTTTTTT

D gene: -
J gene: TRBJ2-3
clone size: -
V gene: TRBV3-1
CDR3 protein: CASSQLITDTQYF
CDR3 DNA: TGTGCCAGCAGCCAACTAATCACAGATACGCAGTATTTT

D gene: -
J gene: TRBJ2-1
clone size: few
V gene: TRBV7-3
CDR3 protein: CASSRRPGKAINEQFF
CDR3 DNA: TGTGCCAGCAGCCGTCGGCCGGGAAAAGCGATTAATGAGCAGTTCTTC

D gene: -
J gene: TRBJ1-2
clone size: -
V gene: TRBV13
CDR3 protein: CASSLYPGADSYGYTF
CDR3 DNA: TGTGCCAGCAGCTTATATCCGGGGGCGGATAGCTATGGCTACACCTTC

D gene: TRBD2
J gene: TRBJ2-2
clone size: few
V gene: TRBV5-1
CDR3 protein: CASSSYGVVAGSTGELFF
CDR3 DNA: TGCGCCAGCAGCTCGTATGGGGTTGTAGCGGGGTCCACCGGGGAGCTGTTTTTT

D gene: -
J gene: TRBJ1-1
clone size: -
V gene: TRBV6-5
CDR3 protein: CASSYWGGSAEAFF
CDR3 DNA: TGTGCCAGCAGTTACTGGGGGGGCAGCGCTGAAGCTTTCTTT

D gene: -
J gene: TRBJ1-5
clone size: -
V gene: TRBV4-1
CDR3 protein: CASSQDGRDQPQHF
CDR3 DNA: TGCGCCAGCAGCCAAGACGGACGGGATCAGCCCCAGCATTTT

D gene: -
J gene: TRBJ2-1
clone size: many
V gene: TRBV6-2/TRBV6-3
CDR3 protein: CASNKQTSEQFF
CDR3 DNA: TGTGCCAGCAACAAACAGACAAGTGAGCAGTTCTTC

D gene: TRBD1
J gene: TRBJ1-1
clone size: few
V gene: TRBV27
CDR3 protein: CASSFSTGTYTEAFF
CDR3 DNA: TGTGCCAGCAGTTTTTCGACAGGGACGTACACTGAAGCTTTCTTT

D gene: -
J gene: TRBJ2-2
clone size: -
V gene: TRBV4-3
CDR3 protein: CASSQEIPANTGELFF
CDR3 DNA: TGCGCCAGCAGCCAAGAAATCCCCGCGAACACCGGGGAGCTGTTTTTT